The entry below describes one TCR beta chain. Its antigen is not identified. This sample was taken from a study of CD8 T cells in ankylosing spondylitis. Study results and limitations: Within ankylosing spondylitis blood, a TCR beta motif made up of several highly homologous variants appeared to be characteristic. Significant enrichment of disease-linked clones was reported in matched ankylosing spondylitis synovial fluid.

V shed 0 bases and J shed 7 bases, with 22 bases lying between them. Germline CDR1 KGHSH, CDR2 LQKENI. CDR3 length equals 17 residues. Construction of TCR beta libraries was performed using quantitative 5'-RACE with molecular barcodes. Using its own MiXCR run on the 5' RACE reads, TCRdb lists one record per CDR3 protein. Here the sample spans some 300,000 distinct CDR3 sequences, around 21% being singletons. The chain joins TRBV18 to TRBJ2-7, with D perhaps being TRBD1 or TRBD2 (5 bases each). The clonotype originates from a female donor with ankylosing spondylitis or in good health (not recorded which). The source material was blood, either unsorted or a sorted T cell fraction (not recorded which). The CDR3 nucleotides are TGTGCCAGCTCACCACCGGGACGATATAATAACTTTGAGGAGCAGTACTTC. Translation gives CASSPPGRYNNFEEQYF. Supplemented by reference TRBV18 and TRBJ2-7, the full variable domain reads NAGVMQNPRHLVRRRGQEARLRCSPMKGHSHVYWYRQLPEEGLKFMVYLQKENIIDESGMPKERFSAEFPKEGPSILRIQQVVRGDSAAYFCASSPPGRYNNFEEQYFGPGTRLTVT.